The T cell receptor (beta chain) under discussion was sequenced for a study of Ad26.COV2.S vaccination and SARS-CoV-2 variants. This clone was recorded once. Its antigen remains unidentified. The treatment here: some 20 received Ad26.COV2.S at low or high dose, single or two shots; five or six received placebo; per-sample allocation not given. Samples came from day 63 after the first vaccine or placebo injection. A Boston donor was an adult aged 18-55 years. SARS-CoV-2 spike from the Wuhan strain was encoded by the vaccine, an Ad26 vector. Regarding the study as a whole: After vaccination, reports described spike-specific CD8+ and CD4+ T cell responses as showing substantial breadth.

Sequenced by immunoSEQ multiplex PCR; TCRdb stores in-frame clones only, minus some. Of 250,000 or so clones in the sample, roughly 87% are singletons; the top ten hold 2.5% to 3.5%. The CDR3 covers 13 residues. This chain joins TRBV21-1 and TRBJ1-5. TRBV21-1 constitutes a pseudogene. The source material was peripheral blood, sampled in a trial of Ad26.COV2.S vaccine versus placebo. This TCR was sampled from a person aged 18 to 65 who received the Ad26.COV2.S COVID-19 vaccine or a placebo. This CDR3 is CASSKRVDEPQHF. The CDR3 nucleotides read TGTGCTAGCAGCAAAAGGGTGGATGAGCCCCAGCATTTT.